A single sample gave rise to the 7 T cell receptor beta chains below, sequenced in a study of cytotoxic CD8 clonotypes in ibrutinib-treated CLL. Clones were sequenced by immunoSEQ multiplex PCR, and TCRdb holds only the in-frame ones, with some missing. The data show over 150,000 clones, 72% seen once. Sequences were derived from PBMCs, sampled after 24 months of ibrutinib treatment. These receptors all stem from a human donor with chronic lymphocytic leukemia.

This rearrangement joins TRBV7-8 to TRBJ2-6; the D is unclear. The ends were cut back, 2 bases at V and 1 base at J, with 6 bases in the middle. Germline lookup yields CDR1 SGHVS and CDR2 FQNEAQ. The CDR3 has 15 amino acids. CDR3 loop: CASSLSWSGANVLTF. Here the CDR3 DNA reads TGTGCCAGCAGCTTATCTTGGTCTGGGGCCAACGTCCTGACTTTC. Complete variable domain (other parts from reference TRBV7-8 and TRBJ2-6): GAGVSQSPRYKVAKRGQDVALRCDPISGHVSLFWYQQALGQGPEFLTYFQNEAQLDKSGLPSDRFFAERPEGSVSTLKIQRTQQEDSAVYLCASSLSWSGANVLTFGAGSRLTVL.

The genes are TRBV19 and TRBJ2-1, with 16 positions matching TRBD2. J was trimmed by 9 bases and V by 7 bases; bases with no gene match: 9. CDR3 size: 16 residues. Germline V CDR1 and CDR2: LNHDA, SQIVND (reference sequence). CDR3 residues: CASMGTSGRVAREQFF. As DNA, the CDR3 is TGTGCCAGTATGGGGACTAGCGGGAGGGTTGCACGTGAGCAGTTCTTC.

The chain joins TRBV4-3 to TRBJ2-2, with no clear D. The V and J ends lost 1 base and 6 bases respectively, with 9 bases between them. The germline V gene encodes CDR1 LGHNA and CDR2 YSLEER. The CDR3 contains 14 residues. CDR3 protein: CASSQAPGAGELFF. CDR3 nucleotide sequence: TGCGCCAGCAGCCAAGCCCCGGGTGCCGGGGAGCTGTTTTTT.

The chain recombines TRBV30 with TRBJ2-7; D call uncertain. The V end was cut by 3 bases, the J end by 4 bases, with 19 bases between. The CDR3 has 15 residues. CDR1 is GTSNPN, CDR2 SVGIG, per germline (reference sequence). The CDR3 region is CAWRAGRSPSYEQYF. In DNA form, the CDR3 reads TGTGCCTGGAGAGCTGGCCGCTCCCCTTCATACGAGCAGTACTTC.

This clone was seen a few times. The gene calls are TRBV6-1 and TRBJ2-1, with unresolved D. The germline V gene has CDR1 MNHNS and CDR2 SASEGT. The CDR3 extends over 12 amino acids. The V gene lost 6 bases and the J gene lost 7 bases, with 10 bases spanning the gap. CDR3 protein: CASSLLLNEQFF. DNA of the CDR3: TGTGCCAGCAGCCTCCTCCTAAATGAGCAGTTCTTC.

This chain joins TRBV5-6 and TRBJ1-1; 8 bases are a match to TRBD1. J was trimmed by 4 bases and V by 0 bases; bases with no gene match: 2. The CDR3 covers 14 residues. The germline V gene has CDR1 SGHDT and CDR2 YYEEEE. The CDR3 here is CASSLVTGGTEAFF. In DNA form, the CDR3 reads TGTGCCAGCAGCTTGGTAACAGGGGGCACTGAAGCTTTCTTT.

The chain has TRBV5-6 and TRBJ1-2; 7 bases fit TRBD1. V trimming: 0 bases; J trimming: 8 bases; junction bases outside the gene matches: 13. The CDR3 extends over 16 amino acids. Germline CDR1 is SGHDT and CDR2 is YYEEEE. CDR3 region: CASSLVQGRFLGGYTF. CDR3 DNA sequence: TGTGCCAGCAGCTTGGTACAGGGGCGATTTTTGGGAGGCTACACCTTC.